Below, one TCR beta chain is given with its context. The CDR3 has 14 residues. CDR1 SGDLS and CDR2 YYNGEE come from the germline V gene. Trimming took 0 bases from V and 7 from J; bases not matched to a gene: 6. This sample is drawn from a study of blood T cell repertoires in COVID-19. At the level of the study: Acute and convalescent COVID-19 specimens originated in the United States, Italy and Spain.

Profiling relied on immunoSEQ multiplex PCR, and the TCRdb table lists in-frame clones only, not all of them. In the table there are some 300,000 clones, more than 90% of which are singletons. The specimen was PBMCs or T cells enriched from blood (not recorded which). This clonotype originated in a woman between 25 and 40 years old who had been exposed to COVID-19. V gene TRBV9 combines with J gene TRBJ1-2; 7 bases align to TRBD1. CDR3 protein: CASSVGRGLGGYTF. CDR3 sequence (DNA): TGTGCCAGCAGCGTAGGAAGGGGGCTAGGTGGCTACACCTTC.